These T cell receptor beta chains were read from a single sample in a study of blood T cell repertoires in COVID-19. TCRdb's copy holds only in-frame clones and misses some; the assay was immunoSEQ multiplex PCR. The sample holds approximately 190,000 clones, roughly 82% seen once. The specimen was PBMCs or T cells enriched from blood (not recorded which). These receptors all stem from a woman aged 55-75 years with acute COVID-19. Both conserved end residues are part of each CDR3. Each record gives: clone size, J gene, V gene, D gene, CDR3 DNA, CDR3 protein. D genes are given only for firm matches. Clone size is given for some rows only: seen once, a few or many times, or a class if the clone is expanded.

clone_size: -; j_call: TRBJ1-6; v_call: TRBV5-8; d_call: TRBD1; cdr3_nt: TGTGCCAGCAGCGCGGGACAGACGTACGGTTCACCCCTCCACTTT; cdr3_aa: CASSAGQTYGSPLHF
clone_size: -; j_call: TRBJ1-2; v_call: TRBV24-1; d_call: -; cdr3_nt: TGTGCCACCAGTGGTGGTCGGGAATCCGACGGCTACACCTTC; cdr3_aa: CATSGGRESDGYTF
clone_size: -; j_call: TRBJ1-2; v_call: TRBV19; d_call: TRBD1; cdr3_nt: TGTGCCAGTAGTACAGGGGGCCAGAGAGAAGGCTACACCTTC; cdr3_aa: CASSTGGQREGYTF
clone_size: -; j_call: TRBJ1-1; v_call: TRBV19; d_call: TRBD1; cdr3_nt: TGTGCCAGTAGTAGGACAGGGACGAACACTGAAGCTTTCTTT; cdr3_aa: CASSRTGTNTEAFF
clone_size: few; j_call: TRBJ1-2; v_call: TRBV2; d_call: -; cdr3_nt: TGTGCCAGCTCGGGTGGCTATGGCTACACCTTC; cdr3_aa: CASSGGYGYTF
clone_size: -; j_call: TRBJ2-7; v_call: TRBV18; d_call: -; cdr3_nt: TGTGCCAGCTCACCCTTTGGGCCCTACGAGCAGTACTTC; cdr3_aa: CASSPFGPYEQYF
clone_size: -; j_call: TRBJ1-4; v_call: TRBV11-2; d_call: -; cdr3_nt: TGTGCCAGCAGCTTAACGCCATCTCAGGATGAAAAACTGTTTTTT; cdr3_aa: CASSLTPSQDEKLFF
clone_size: -; j_call: TRBJ1-3; v_call: TRBV19; d_call: -; cdr3_nt: TGTGCCAGTAGTATTCAACAGGGCCAACAGGGAAACACCATATATTTT; cdr3_aa: CASSIQQGQQGNTIYF
clone_size: -; j_call: TRBJ1-1; v_call: TRBV3-1/TRBV3-2; d_call: -; cdr3_nt: TGTGCCAGCAGCCACCCGGGGGCTTTCTTT; cdr3_aa: CASSHPGAFF
clone_size: -; j_call: TRBJ2-2; v_call: TRBV5-1; d_call: -; cdr3_nt: TGCGCCAGCAGCTTGGACGGGAGCGGTACCGGGGAGCTGTTTTTT; cdr3_aa: CASSLDGSGTGELFF
clone_size: -; j_call: TRBJ2-3; v_call: TRBV3-1/TRBV3-2; d_call: TRBD2; cdr3_nt: TGTGCCAGCAGCCAATCGAGGACTAGCGGGGTTTTCACAGATACGCAGTATTTT; cdr3_aa: CASSQSRTSGVFTDTQYF
clone_size: once; j_call: TRBJ2-2; v_call: TRBV5-6; d_call: -; cdr3_nt: TGTGCCAGCAGCTTGGGAGGAACGAACACCGGGGAGCTGTTTTTT; cdr3_aa: CASSLGGTNTGELFF
clone_size: once; j_call: TRBJ1-2; v_call: TRBV11-2; d_call: -; cdr3_nt: TGTGCCAGCAGCATGGGCAGGGGCTATGGCTACACCTTC; cdr3_aa: CASSMGRGYGYTF
clone_size: -; j_call: TRBJ1-6; v_call: TRBV7-2; d_call: -; cdr3_nt: TGTGCCAGCAGCTTTGGAGGGTTGCAGACACCCCTCCACTTT; cdr3_aa: CASSFGGLQTPLHF
clone_size: -; j_call: TRBJ1-2; v_call: TRBV9; d_call: -; cdr3_nt: TGTGCCAGCAGCCTCTCGACAGTTAACTATGGCTACACCTTC; cdr3_aa: CASSLSTVNYGYTF
clone_size: once; j_call: TRBJ1-2; v_call: TRBV5-8; d_call: TRBD1; cdr3_nt: TGTGCCAGCAGCTTGGCCGACAGGGGGTATGGCTACACCTTC; cdr3_aa: CASSLADRGYGYTF
clone_size: few; j_call: TRBJ2-7; v_call: TRBV3-1/TRBV3-2; d_call: TRBD2; cdr3_nt: TGTGCCAGCAGCCAAGGACTAGCGGGAGGGCCTCCTAATTACGAGCAGTACTTC; cdr3_aa: CASSQGLAGGPPNYEQYF
clone_size: -; j_call: TRBJ2-1; v_call: TRBV4-3; d_call: -; cdr3_nt: TGCGCCAGCAGCCTTGGGAGTTTGAATGAGCAGTTCTTC; cdr3_aa: CASSLGSLNEQFF
clone_size: once; j_call: TRBJ1-5; v_call: TRBV5-8; d_call: -; cdr3_nt: TGTGCCAGCAGCTGGCGGCCCGGGGATCAGCCCCAGCATTTT; cdr3_aa: CASSWRPGDQPQHF
clone_size: -; j_call: TRBJ1-1; v_call: TRBV5-8; d_call: TRBD1; cdr3_nt: TGTGCCAGCAGTCCCGGGACAGGGATTGTTTTCTTT; cdr3_aa: CASSPGTGIVFF
clone_size: -; j_call: TRBJ1-1; v_call: TRBV30; d_call: -; cdr3_nt: TGTGCCTGGTTCGGACAGCCCGGTACTGAAGCTTTCTTT; cdr3_aa: CAWFGQPGTEAFF
clone_size: -; j_call: TRBJ1-2; v_call: TRBV9; d_call: -; cdr3_nt: TGTGCCAGCAGCGCGGGGGGAACAGGCGTATATGGCTACACCTTC; cdr3_aa: CASSAGGTGVYGYTF
clone_size: -; j_call: TRBJ1-3; v_call: TRBV5-4; d_call: -; cdr3_nt: TGTGCCAGCAGTGCAGGGGATTCTGGAAACACCATATATTTT; cdr3_aa: CASSAGDSGNTIYF
clone_size: -; j_call: TRBJ1-1; v_call: TRBV7-9; d_call: -; cdr3_nt: TGTGCCAGCAGCATCACAGGCCAGAACACTGAAGCTTTCTTT; cdr3_aa: CASSITGQNTEAFF
clone_size: few; j_call: TRBJ1-1; v_call: TRBV29-1; d_call: -; cdr3_nt: TGCAGCGCTGTGGAAGACAGGAGTGAAGCTTTCTTT; cdr3_aa: CSAVEDRSEAFF
clone_size: few; j_call: TRBJ1-4; v_call: TRBV4-3; d_call: -; cdr3_nt: TGCGCCAGCAGCCAAGATACGCAGGCAGGTCGGGGTGAAAAACTGTTTTTT; cdr3_aa: CASSQDTQAGRGEKLFF
clone_size: -; j_call: TRBJ1-6; v_call: TRBV2; d_call: -; cdr3_nt: TGTGCCAGCAGAGACTTATTGGAGAACTATAATTCACCCCTCCACTTT; cdr3_aa: CASRDLLENYNSPLHF
clone_size: -; j_call: TRBJ2-3; v_call: TRBV29-1; d_call: TRBD1; cdr3_nt: TGCAGCGTTGTACATGGGACAGCTAGCACAGATACGCAGTATTTT; cdr3_aa: CSVVHGTASTDTQYF